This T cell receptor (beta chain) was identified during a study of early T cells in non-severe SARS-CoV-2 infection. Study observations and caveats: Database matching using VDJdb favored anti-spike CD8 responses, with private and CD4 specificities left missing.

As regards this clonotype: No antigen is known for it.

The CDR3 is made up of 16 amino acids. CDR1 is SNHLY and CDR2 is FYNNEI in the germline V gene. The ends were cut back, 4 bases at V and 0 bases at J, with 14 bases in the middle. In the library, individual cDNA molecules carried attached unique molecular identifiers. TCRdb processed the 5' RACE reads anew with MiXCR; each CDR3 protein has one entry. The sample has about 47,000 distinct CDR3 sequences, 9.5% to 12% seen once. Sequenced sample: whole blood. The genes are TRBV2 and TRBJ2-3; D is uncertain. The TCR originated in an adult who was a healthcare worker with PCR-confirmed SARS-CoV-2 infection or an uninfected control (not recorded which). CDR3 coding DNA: TGTGCCAGCAGTGGAATAAGTGCCCCCAGCACAGATACGCAGTATTTT. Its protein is CASSGISAPSTDTQYF.